These T cell receptor beta chains were read from a single sample in a study of beta chain features in type 1 diabetes. TCRdb's copy holds only in-frame clones and misses some; the assay was immunoSEQ multiplex PCR. The profile shows 60,000 to 75,000 clones, almost 50% of them singletons. Sequences were obtained from central memory CD4+ T cells from blood. The source is a man aged 25-40 years with type 1 diabetes. Each CDR3 is given with its conserved first and last residue. The order of the fields is J gene, clone size, V gene, D gene, CDR3 DNA, CDR3 protein. The D gene is left open where the match is weak. Expanded clones get a size class; other rows say once, few or many, or leave the size out.

>TRBJ2-2|few|TRBV5-6|TRBD1
TGTGCCAGCAGCTTGGATCTAGTCCCGAACAGGGGTTTTGGCGGGGAGCTGTTTTTT
CASSLDLVPNRGFGGELFF
>TRBJ1-4|NA|TRBV18|TRBD1
TGTGCCAGCTCACCAGGGTCCGGGACAGGGGCCCCTAATGAAAAACTGTTTTTT
CASSPGSGTGAPNEKLFF
>TRBJ1-1|NA|TRBV7-2|NA
TGTGCCAGCAGCTCAAGGAGGGACACTGAAGCTTTCTTT
CASSSRRDTEAFF
>TRBJ1-1|few|TRBV7-2|TRBD1
TGTGCCAGCAGCTTGACAGGGCTTCGGACTGAAGCTTTCTTT
CASSLTGLRTEAFF
>TRBJ2-5|few|TRBV9|TRBD2
TGTGCCAGCAGTCCTACTGGACTAGCGGAGGGAGAGACCCAGTACTTC
CASSPTGLAEGETQYF
>TRBJ1-1|NA|TRBV6-1|NA
TGTGCCAGCAGCCCTCTGCGGGGATTGAACACTGAAGCTTTCTTT
CASSPLRGLNTEAFF
>TRBJ2-3|NA|TRBV5-1|TRBD2
TGCGCCAGCAGCACGGGACTAGCGGGAGGCACAGATACGCAGTATTTT
CASSTGLAGGTDTQYF
>TRBJ2-2|NA|TRBV19|NA
TGTGCCAGTAGTAGGAATCCGGGGATAGGCACCGGGGAGCTGTTTTTT
CASSRNPGIGTGELFF
>TRBJ2-2|few|TRBV19|TRBD2
TGTGCCAGTAGTATACCTAGCGGGAGGGCCGACACCGGGGAGCTGTTTTTT
CASSIPSGRADTGELFF
>TRBJ2-1|NA|TRBV5-1|NA
TGCGCCAGCAGCTTGGGCTTCGCCGGTTACAATGAGCAGTTCTTC
CASSLGFAGYNEQFF
>TRBJ1-2|NA|TRBV2|TRBD1
TGTGCCAGCAGTGCGACAGGGTATAGGAACTATGGCTACACCTTC
CASSATGYRNYGYTF
>TRBJ2-6|NA|TRBV7-8|TRBD2
TGTGCCACCACCTCTCTAGCGGGAACCGGGGCCAACGTCCTGACTTTC
CATTSLAGTGANVLTF
>TRBJ2-2|NA|TRBV30|TRBD2
TGTGCCTGGAGTTCCTGGAGGGGAGGGGTCGTTGACACCGGGGAGCTGTTTTTT
CAWSSWRGGVVDTGELFF
>TRBJ1-5|NA|TRBV5-1|TRBD1
TGCGCCAGCAGCTTGGACGGGACAGGAAAAAATAGCAATCAGCCCCAGCATTTT
CASSLDGTGKNSNQPQHF
>TRBJ2-1|NA|TRBV2|NA
TGTGCCAGCAGTTATGAACGGACAGTCTCCAATGAGCAGTTCTTC
CASSYERTVSNEQFF
>TRBJ2-1|NA|TRBV14|NA
TGTGCCAGCAGCCCGGACATTTATGAGCAGTTCTTC
CASSPDIYEQFF
>TRBJ2-3|NA|TRBV27|NA
TGTGCCAGCAGTCCTCGTCCTAGCACAGATACGCAGTATTTT
CASSPRPSTDTQYF
>TRBJ2-7|few|TRBV6-1|NA
TGTGCCAGCAGTGAAGGGCGCGTCTGGACTGAAATATACTTC
CASSEGRVWTEIYF
>TRBJ1-2|few|TRBV2|TRBD1
TGTGCCAGCAGCGGGACAGGGGGCTATGGCTACACCTTC
CASSGTGGYGYTF
>TRBJ2-2|NA|TRBV5-6|NA
TGTGCCAGCACCTGGGGGAGGCGCACCGGGGAGCTGTTTTTT
CASTWGRRTGELFF
>TRBJ2-5|NA|TRBV6-1|TRBD2
TGTGCCAGCAGTGAACTGGCTAGCGGGGCCAAAGAGACCCAGTACTTC
CASSELASGAKETQYF
>TRBJ1-1|few|TRBV7-2|TRBD1
TGTGCCAGCAGCTTAGGAGGGGGCTGGGCTGAAGCTTTCTTT
CASSLGGGWAEAFF
>TRBJ1-2|NA|TRBV18|NA
TGTGCCAGCTCACCACCGTCTCTCAGGGACTATGGCTACACCTTC
CASSPPSLRDYGYTF
>TRBJ1-4|NA|TRBV6-6|NA
TGTGCCAGCAGTCGAGGACCTGGCGGGGCTAATGAAAAACTGTTTTTT
CASSRGPGGANEKLFF
>TRBJ2-5|NA|TRBV5-4|NA
TGTGCCAGCAGCTTGCCTGGAGGCAGAGAGACCCAGTACTTC
CASSLPGGRETQYF
>TRBJ2-7|NA|TRBV7-9|TRBD1
TGTGCCAGCAGCTTAGGGACAGGGGTAGTCGAGCAGTACTTC
CASSLGTGVVEQYF
>TRBJ2-5|few|TRBV11-2|NA
TGTGCCAGCAGGGAGGGGCCAAGGGAGACCCAGTACTTC
CASREGPRETQYF
>TRBJ1-6|NA|TRBV5-6|NA
TGTGCCAGCAGCTTGGACAGGAATTCACCCCTCCACTTT
CASSLDRNSPLHF
>TRBJ2-5|NA|TRBV29-1|NA
TGCAGCGTTGGCTTGGTAGCCCTAGAGGGGACCCAGTACTTC
CSVGLVALEGTQYF
>TRBJ2-1|few|TRBV6-1|TRBD1
TGTGCCAGCATGCAGGGGGCCAACAGCTACAATGAGCAGTTCTTC
CASMQGANSYNEQFF
>TRBJ2-3|NA|TRBV30|TRBD2
TGTGCCTGCGGGACTAGCGGGAGGTGGACAGATACGCAGTATTTT
CACGTSGRWTDTQYF
>TRBJ1-4|NA|TRBV7-9|TRBD1
TGTGCCAGCAGTCCAGGAAACAGGGGGGATGAAAAACTGTTTTTT
CASSPGNRGDEKLFF
>TRBJ1-5|NA|TRBV6-1|TRBD1
TGTGCCAGCACCTGGACAGGGGGCAATCAGCCCCAGCATTTT
CASTWTGGNQPQHF
>TRBJ2-7|NA|TRBV10-2|TRBD1
TGCGCCAGCAGTGATGGGTGGGCAGGGGGTAGCTACGAGCAGTACTTC
CASSDGWAGGSYEQYF